This T cell receptor (beta chain) derives from a study of shared clonotypes between healthy human individuals. With V trimmed by 8 bases and J by 5 bases, 11 bases remained unmatched. The CDR3 length is 15 residues. Germline CDR1 KGHSH, CDR2 LQKENI. Method: immunoSEQ multiplex PCR; TCRdb's copy keeps in-frame clones and lacks some. The profile covers 2 million to 3 million clones, with just over 90% appearing a single time and roughly 0.13% taken by the ten largest. This clonotype was sampled from a man aged 18 to 29 in good health. The chain recombines TRBV18 with TRBJ1-1; 10 nucleotides agree with TRBD1. The sample comprised naive CD4+ T cells sorted from blood. Sample subset: CD45RA+ positively selected. CDR3 in DNA: TGTGCCAGCCACATCGACAGGGGGCTCTTTACTGAAGCTTTCTTT. This sequence encodes CASHIDRGLFTEAFF.